What follows are 18 T cell receptor beta chains derived from one specimen sequenced in a study of blood T cell repertoires in COVID-19. Sequenced by immunoSEQ multiplex PCR; TCRdb stores in-frame clones only, minus some. The sample carries some 270,000 clones, 80% to 90% recorded once. Sequencing input: peripheral blood. The receptor set was obtained from a woman between 65 and 79 years old with acute or convalescent COVID-19.

This chain links TRBV25-1 with TRBJ1-2, with a possible D match to TRBD1 (5 bases). V was cut by 5 bases and J by 7 bases, with 8 bases left in between. This CDR3 spans 11 amino acids. The germline gives CDR1 MGHDK, CDR2 SYGVNS. The CDR3 bases are TGTGCCAGCAGTCAGGGTAGTGGCTACACCTTC. It specifies CASSQGSGYTF.

The V gene is TRBV19, the J gene TRBJ2-6, with 9 bases that match TRBD1. The CDR3 covers 19 residues. Germline assignment: CDR1 LNHDA and CDR2 SQIVND (reference sequence). The trim removed 6 bases at V and 0 bases at J, leaving 12 bases unmatched. CDR3 protein: CASRNKAGQGFSGANVLTF. Written as DNA, the CDR3 is TGTGCCAGTAGGAATAAGGCGGGACAGGGCTTCTCTGGGGCCAACGTCCTGACTTTC.

The chain has TRBV7-2 and TRBJ1-4, with D perhaps matching TRBD1 (6 bases). Germline lookup yields CDR1 SGHTA and CDR2 FQGNSA. Trimming left V 8 bases short and J 8 bases short, with 12 bases between. The CDR3 is 12 residues long. In nucleotides, the CDR3 is TGTGCCAGCGGGCGGGGGGCCGAAAAACTGTTTTTT. As protein: CASGRGAEKLFF.

The rearrangement joins TRBV6-5 to TRBJ1-6; the D is unclear. Germline assignment: CDR1 MNHEY and CDR2 SVGAGI. V lost 2 bases and J 11 bases, leaving 7 bases between the germline ends. The CDR3 length is 12 residues. CDR3 nucleotide sequence: TGTGCCAGCAGTTACCCCCCGGCACCCCTCCACTTT. Protein product: CASSYPPAPLHF.

The chain recombines TRBV13 with TRBJ1-2; 12 bases are a match to TRBD1. The germline V gene has CDR1 PRHDT and CDR2 FYEKMQ (reference sequence). After removal of 5 bases from V and 8 bases from J, the junction contained 9 bases not matched to a gene. The CDR3 spans 15 residues. CDR3 amino acids: CASSVRDRGRLGYTF. The DNA of the CDR3 is TGTGCCAGCAGCGTTCGGGACAGGGGGCGCTTGGGCTACACCTTC.

The chain carries TRBV7-9 and TRBJ1-5; TRBD1 agrees at 9 bases. CDR1 SEHNR and CDR2 FQNEAQ come from the germline V gene (reference sequence). The CDR3 spans 17 residues. With 2 bases clipped from V and 3 bases from J, the junction kept 8 bases outside the gene matches. The CDR3 spells CASSLSSDRGFNQPQHF. The DNA for the CDR3 is TGTGCCAGCAGCTTATCCTCGGACAGGGGATTCAATCAGCCCCAGCATTTT.

The chain combines TRBV4-1 with TRBJ2-3; TRBD1 aligns across 7 bases. V shed 5 bases and J 1 base; nucleotides not matched to a gene: 6. Germline loops: CDR1 MGHRA, CDR2 YSYEKL. The CDR3 covers 15 residues. Here the CDR3 reads CASSIGGAGTDTQYF. CDR3 coding DNA: TGCGCCAGCAGCATAGGGGGCGCCGGCACAGATACGCAGTATTTT.

The chain recombines TRBV20-1 with TRBJ2-2; TRBD1 aligns across 11 bases. V was clipped by 6 bases and J by 7 bases; unmatched bases: 16. The length of the CDR3 is 17 residues. CDR1 is DFQATT and CDR2 is SNEGSKA in the germline V gene (reference sequence). CDR3 DNA: TGCAGTGCCAGTCGTGCCGGGACAGGGGGTGTAATCGGGGAGCTGTTTTTT. Translated: CSASRAGTGGVIGELFF.

The rearrangement uses TRBV7-7 and TRBJ2-3; the match to TRBD2 covers 8 bases. This CDR3 has 15 amino acids. Germline CDR1 is SSHAT and CDR2 is FNYEAQ (reference sequence). Trimming took 4 bases from V and 0 from J; bases not matched to a gene: 3. As DNA, the CDR3 is TGTGCCAGCAGCTCGGGACTAGGGAGCACAGATACGCAGTATTTT. Amino acids: CASSSGLGSTDTQYF.

The chain recombines TRBV12-3 or TRBV12-4 with TRBJ2-7, with D possibly TRBD1 on 5 matching bases. V was trimmed by 4 bases and J by 2 bases, leaving 9 bases between them. The CDR3 is made up of 13 amino acids. The CDR3 is CASSSTTAYEQYF. As DNA, the CDR3 is TGTGCCAGCAGTTCGACGACAGCCTACGAGCAGTACTTC.

A single count supports this clone. V and J are TRBV15 and TRBJ1-4, with D possibly being TRBD1 (6 bases). Trimming pared 11 bases from V and 8 bases from J, leaving 18 bases between. The CDR3 is 13 amino acids. From germline, CDR1 is LNHNV and CDR2 YYDKDF (reference sequence). The CDR3 DNA is TGTGCCGGGTGGGCCAGGGGTGAAGAAAAACTGTTTTTT. Translated: CAGWARGEEKLFF.

The V gene is TRBV5-1, the J gene TRBJ1-2; the match to TRBD1 covers 7 bases. CDR1 and CDR2 (germline): SGHRS, YFSETQ. The CDR3 spans 14 residues. With V trimmed by 0 bases and J by 13 bases, 12 bases remained unmatched. CDR3 amino acids: CASSLAVTGTEVTF. The DNA for the CDR3 is TGCGCCAGCAGCTTGGCCGTGACAGGGACAGAGGTCACCTTC.

This clone was seen only a few times. The sample has other DNA sequences that encode this CDR3 too. The rearrangement uses TRBV19 and TRBJ1-1; possible D gene TRBD1, 6 bases. The CDR3 length is 13 residues. The germline V and J ends were trimmed by 5 bases and 0 bases, with 7 bases remaining between them. Germline loops: CDR1 LNHDA, CDR2 SQIVND (reference sequence). CDR3 loop: CASSGQLNTEAFF. CDR3 nucleotides: TGTGCCAGTAGTGGACAGTTGAACACTGAAGCTTTCTTT.

CDR3 residues: CASSPDREWGYTF. The DNA for the CDR3 is TGTGCCAGTAGTCCGGACAGGGAATGGGGCTACACCTTC. The rearrangement uses TRBV19 and TRBJ1-2, with 8 bases identical to TRBD1. J lost 8 bases, V lost 5 bases, and 7 bases had no gene match. Germline lookup yields CDR1 LNHDA and CDR2 SQIVND (reference sequence). The CDR3 is 13 residues long.

V usage is TRBV12-3 or TRBV12-4 and J usage is TRBJ1-1, with D hard to call. The CDR3 contains 13 residues. V was clipped by 7 bases and J by 1 base, with 10 bases between them. For the CDR3, the DNA is TGTGCCAGCACCGGGATACGGAACACTGAAGCTTTCTTT. Protein product: CASTGIRNTEAFF.

The chain has TRBV6-5 and TRBJ2-7, with 11 bases fitting TRBD1. CDR1 and CDR2 from the germline V gene are MNHEY and SVGAGI. The V and J ends lost 6 bases and 4 bases, in that order; junction bases with no gene match: 5. There are 14 residues in the CDR3. The CDR3 DNA follows: TGTGCCAGCAGGCCGGGACAGGGGGATTACGAGCAGTACTTC. Translated: CASRPGQGDYEQYF.

The rearrangement uses TRBV18 and TRBJ1-1, with D unresolved. The germline CDR1 and CDR2 sequences are KGHSH and LQKENI. CDR3 length: 14 residues. The ends were cut back, 6 bases at V and 0 bases at J, with 11 bases in the middle. CDR3 sequence: CASSAREMNTEAFF. In nucleotides, the CDR3 is TGTGCCAGCTCCGCGCGGGAGATGAACACTGAAGCTTTCTTT.

The CDR3 DNA follows: TGTGCCAGCAGCCCCGTGGGGCAGAGCAATTCACCCCTCCACTTT. This encodes CASSPVGQSNSPLHF. This chain links TRBV11-2 with TRBJ1-6, with a tentative D call TRBD1 (5 bases). The CDR3 runs 15 residues. Trimming pared 5 bases from V and 7 bases from J, leaving 15 bases between. Germline V gives CDR1 SGHAT, CDR2 FQNNGV.